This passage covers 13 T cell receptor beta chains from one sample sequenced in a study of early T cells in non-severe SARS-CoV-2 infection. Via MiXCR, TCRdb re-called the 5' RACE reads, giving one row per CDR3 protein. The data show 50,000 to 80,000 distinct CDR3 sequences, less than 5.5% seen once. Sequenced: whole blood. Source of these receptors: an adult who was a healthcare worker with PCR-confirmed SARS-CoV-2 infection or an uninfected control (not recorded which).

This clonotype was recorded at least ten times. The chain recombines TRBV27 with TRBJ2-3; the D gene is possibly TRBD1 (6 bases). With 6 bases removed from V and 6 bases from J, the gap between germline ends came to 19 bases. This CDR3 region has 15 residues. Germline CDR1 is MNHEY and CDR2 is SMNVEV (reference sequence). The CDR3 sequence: CASSPAGAQADTQYF. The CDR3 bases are TGTGCCAGCAGCCCCGCAGGGGCGCAGGCGGATACGCAGTATTTT.

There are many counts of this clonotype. The DNA for the CDR3 is TGTGCCAGCAGCTACCGACAGGAGAGTAATGAAAAACTGTTTTTT. This translates into CASSYRQESNEKLFF. The V call is TRBV3-1, the J call TRBJ1-4; D may be TRBD1 (6 bases). Looked up from germline, CDR1 is LGHDT and CDR2 is YNNKEL (reference sequence). There are 15 residues in the CDR3. Trimming removed 5 bases at V and 4 bases at J, with 14 bases between.

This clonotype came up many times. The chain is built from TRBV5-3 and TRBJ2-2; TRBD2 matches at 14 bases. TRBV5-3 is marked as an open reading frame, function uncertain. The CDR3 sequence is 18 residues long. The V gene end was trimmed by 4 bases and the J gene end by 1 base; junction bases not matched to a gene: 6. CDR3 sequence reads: CARSLGLAGGQNTGELFF. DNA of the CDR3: TGTGCCAGAAGCCTCGGACTAGCGGGGGGACAGAACACCGGGGAGCTGTTTTTT.

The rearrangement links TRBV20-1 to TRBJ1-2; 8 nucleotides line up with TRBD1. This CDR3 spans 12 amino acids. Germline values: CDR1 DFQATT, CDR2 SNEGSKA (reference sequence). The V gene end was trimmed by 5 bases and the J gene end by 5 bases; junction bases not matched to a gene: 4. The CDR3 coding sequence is TGCAGTGCTGGGGACAGGTTTTATGGCTACACCTTC. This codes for CSAGDRFYGYTF.

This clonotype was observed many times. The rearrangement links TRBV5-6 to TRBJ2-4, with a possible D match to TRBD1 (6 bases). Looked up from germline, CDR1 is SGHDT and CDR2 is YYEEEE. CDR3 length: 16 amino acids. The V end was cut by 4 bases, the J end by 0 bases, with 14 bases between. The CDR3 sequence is CASSPDRGLAKNIQYF. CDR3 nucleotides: TGTGCCAGCAGCCCGGACAGAGGCCTAGCCAAAAACATTCAGTACTTC.

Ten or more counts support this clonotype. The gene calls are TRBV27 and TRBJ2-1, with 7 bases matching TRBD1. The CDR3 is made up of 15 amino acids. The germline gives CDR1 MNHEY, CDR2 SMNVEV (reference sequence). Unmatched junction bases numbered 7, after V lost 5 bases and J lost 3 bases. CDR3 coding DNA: TGTGCCAGCAGTCCATCGACAGGGCTCTACAATGAGCAGTTCTTC. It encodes CASSPSTGLYNEQFF.

This CDR3 is CSVVGRAGPTDTQYF. For the CDR3, the DNA is TGCAGCGTTGTTGGAAGAGCGGGGCCCACAGATACGCAGTATTTT. This sequence joins TRBV29-1 and TRBJ2-3; 7 positions agree with TRBD2. With V trimmed by 4 bases and J by 2 bases, 9 bases remained unmatched. CDR3 length: 15 residues. The germline CDR1 and CDR2 sequences are SQVTM and ANQGSEA.

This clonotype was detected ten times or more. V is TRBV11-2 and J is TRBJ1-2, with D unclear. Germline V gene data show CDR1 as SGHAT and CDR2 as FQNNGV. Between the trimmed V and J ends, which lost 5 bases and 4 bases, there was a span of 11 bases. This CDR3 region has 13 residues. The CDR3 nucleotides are TGTGCCAGCAGCAAAACAGAGGTCTATGGCTACACCTTC. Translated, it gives CASSKTEVYGYTF.

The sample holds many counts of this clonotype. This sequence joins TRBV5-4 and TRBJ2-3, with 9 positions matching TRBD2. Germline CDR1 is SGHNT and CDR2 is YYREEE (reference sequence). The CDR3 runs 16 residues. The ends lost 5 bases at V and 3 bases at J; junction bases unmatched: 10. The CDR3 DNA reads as TGTGCCAGCAGTCCGTGGGGCGGGAGGGCTACAGATACGCAGTATTTT. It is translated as CASSPWGGRATDTQYF.

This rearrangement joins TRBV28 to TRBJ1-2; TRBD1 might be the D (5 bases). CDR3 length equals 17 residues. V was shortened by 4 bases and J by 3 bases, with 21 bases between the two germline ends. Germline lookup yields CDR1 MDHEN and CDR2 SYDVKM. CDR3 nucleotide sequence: TGTGCCAGCAGTTCTTCATCGGGACTCCTCCGGCACTATGGCTACACCTTC. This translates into CASSSSSGLLRHYGYTF.

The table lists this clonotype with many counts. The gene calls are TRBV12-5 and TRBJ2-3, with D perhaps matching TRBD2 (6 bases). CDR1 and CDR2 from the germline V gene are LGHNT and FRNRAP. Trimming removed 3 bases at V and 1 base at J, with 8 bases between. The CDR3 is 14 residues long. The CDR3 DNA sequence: TGTGCTAGTGGTTTTGGCGGGGGCACAGATACGCAGTATTTT. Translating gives CASGFGGGTDTQYF.

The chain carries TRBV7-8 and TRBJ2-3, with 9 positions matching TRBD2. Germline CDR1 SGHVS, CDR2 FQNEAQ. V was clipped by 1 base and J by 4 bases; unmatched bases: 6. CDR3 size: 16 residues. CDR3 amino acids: CASSLGWRGGPDTQYF. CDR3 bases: TGTGCCAGCAGCTTAGGGTGGCGGGGGGGACCAGATACGCAGTATTTT.

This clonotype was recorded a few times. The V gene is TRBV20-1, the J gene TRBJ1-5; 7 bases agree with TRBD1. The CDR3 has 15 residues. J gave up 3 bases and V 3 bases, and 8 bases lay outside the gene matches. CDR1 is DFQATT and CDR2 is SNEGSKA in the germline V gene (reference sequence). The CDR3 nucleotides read TGCAGTGCTAGGGACAGGCTCACGGACAATCAGCCCCAGCATTTT. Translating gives CSARDRLTDNQPQHF.